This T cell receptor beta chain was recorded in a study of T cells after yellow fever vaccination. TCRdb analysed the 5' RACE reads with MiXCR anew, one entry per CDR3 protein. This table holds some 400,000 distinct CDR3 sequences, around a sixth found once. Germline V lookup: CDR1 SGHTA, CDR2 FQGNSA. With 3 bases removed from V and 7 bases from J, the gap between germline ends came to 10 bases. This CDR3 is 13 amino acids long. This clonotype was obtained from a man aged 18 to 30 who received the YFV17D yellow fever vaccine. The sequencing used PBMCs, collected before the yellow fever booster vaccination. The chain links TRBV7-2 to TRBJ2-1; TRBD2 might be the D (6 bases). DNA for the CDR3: TGTGCCAGCAGCTTTGCCGGGAGAAATGAGCAGTTCTTC. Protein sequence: CASSFAGRNEQFF.